These T cell receptor beta chains were read from a single sample in a study of CD8 T cells in Susac syndrome. One entry per CDR3 protein results from TCRdb running MiXCR on the immunoSEQ multiplex PCR reads. The sample lists hundreds of thousands of distinct CDR3 sequences, 93% occurring once. Sequenced material: CD4+ T cells from PBMCs. These receptor sequences come from a human donor with multiple sclerosis. Each CDR3 is given with its conserved first and last residue. The D gene is left open where the match is weak. Clone size is shown for a subset of rows, as once, few, many or a class of expanded clone.

clone size	V gene	D gene	J gene	CDR3 protein	CDR3 DNA
once	TRBV18	TRBD1	TRBJ1-1	CASSPGQGAGSTEAFF	TGTGCCAGCTCACCTGGTCAGGGGGCGGGAAGTACTGAAGCTTTCTTT
-	TRBV28	-	TRBJ2-3	CASRGRPDTQYF	TGTGCCAGCAGGGGTCGGCCAGATACGCAGTATTTT
once	TRBV7-9	-	TRBJ2-7	CASSLGGRARAYEQYF	TGTGCCAGCAGCTTAGGCGGCAGGGCAAGAGCCTACGAGCAGTACTTC
-	TRBV30	-	TRBJ1-1	CAWSSDTEAFF	TGTGCCTGGAGTTCCGACACTGAAGCTTTCTTT
few	TRBV18	-	TRBJ2-3	CASSPVDTQYF	TGTGCCAGCTCACCCGTCGATACGCAGTATTTT
-	TRBV15	-	TRBJ1-4	CATSRDPGRANEKLFF	TGTGCCACCAGCAGAGATCCGGGTCGGGCTAATGAAAAACTGTTTTTT
few	TRBV18	-	TRBJ2-3	CASSRLSTDTQYF	TGTGCCAGCTCACGTCTAAGCACAGATACGCAGTATTTT
once	TRBV6-6	-	TRBJ2-2	CASSYGEANTGELFF	TGTGCCAGCAGTTACGGGGAGGCGAACACCGGGGAGCTGTTTTTT
-	TRBV5-1	-	TRBJ1-1	CASSLDTAANTEAFF	TGCGCCAGCAGCTTGGACACAGCCGCGAACACTGAAGCTTTCTTT
-	TRBV28	-	TRBJ1-4	CASGDGNEKLFF	TGTGCCAGCGGAGACGGTAATGAAAAACTGTTTTTT
-	TRBV4-1	TRBD1	TRBJ1-3	CASSQVPPTGKAGNTIYF	TGCGCCAGCAGCCAAGTACCTCCGACAGGGAAGGCTGGAAACACCATATATTTT
-	TRBV20-1	-	TRBJ2-5	CSAREGRVETQYF	TGCAGTGCTAGAGAGGGCAGGGTGGAGACCCAGTACTTC
-	TRBV29-1	-	TRBJ1-1	CSAAGQPNTEAFF	TGCAGCGCCGCCGGGCAGCCGAACACTGAAGCTTTCTTT
-	TRBV15	-	TRBJ2-2	CATSTGTLNTGELFF	TGTGCCACCAGCACCGGGACATTGAACACCGGGGAGCTGTTTTTT
-	TRBV7-9	-	TRBJ2-1	CASSVLPGQGQFF	TGTGCCAGCAGCGTCTTACCGGGGCAGGGGCAGTTCTTC
-	TRBV3-1	TRBD1	TRBJ1-2	CAYKRGRKYGYTF	TGTGCCTATAAGAGGGGGCGGAAATATGGCTACACCTTC
-	TRBV7-6	TRBD2	TRBJ2-5	CASSRTSGGSGETQYF	TGTGCCAGCAGCCGCACTAGCGGGGGTTCTGGAGAGACCCAGTACTTC
-	TRBV11-3	-	TRBJ2-2	CASSSTRFGELFF	TGTGCCAGCAGCTCGACTAGATTCGGGGAGCTGTTTTTT
-	TRBV30	-	TRBJ2-3	CAWRPGGTDTQYF	TGTGCCTGGAGACCGGGGGGCACAGATACGCAGTATTTT
-	TRBV19	-	TRBJ1-5	CASSITDDQPQHF	TGTGCCAGTAGTATTACGGATGATCAGCCCCAGCATTTT
-	TRBV10-3	TRBD1	TRBJ1-2	CAISGDRGHGYTF	TGTGCCATCAGTGGGGACAGGGGGCATGGCTACACCTTC